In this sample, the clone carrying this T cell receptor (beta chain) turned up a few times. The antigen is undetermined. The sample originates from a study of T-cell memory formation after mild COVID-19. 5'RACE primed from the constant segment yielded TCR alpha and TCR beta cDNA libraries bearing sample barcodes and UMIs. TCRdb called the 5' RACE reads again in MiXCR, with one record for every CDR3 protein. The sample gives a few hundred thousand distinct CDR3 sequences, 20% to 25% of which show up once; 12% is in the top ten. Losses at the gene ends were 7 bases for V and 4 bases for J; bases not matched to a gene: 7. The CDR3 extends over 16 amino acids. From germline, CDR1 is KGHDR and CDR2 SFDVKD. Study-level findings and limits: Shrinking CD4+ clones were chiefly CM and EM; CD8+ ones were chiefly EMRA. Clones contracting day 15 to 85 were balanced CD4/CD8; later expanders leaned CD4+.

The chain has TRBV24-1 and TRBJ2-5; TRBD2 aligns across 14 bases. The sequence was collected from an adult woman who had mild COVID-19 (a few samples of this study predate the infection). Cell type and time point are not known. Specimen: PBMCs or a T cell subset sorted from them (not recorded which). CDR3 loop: CATSPGLAGGGETQYF. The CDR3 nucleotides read TGTGCCACCAGCCCCGGACTAGCGGGAGGCGGAGAGACCCAGTACTTC.